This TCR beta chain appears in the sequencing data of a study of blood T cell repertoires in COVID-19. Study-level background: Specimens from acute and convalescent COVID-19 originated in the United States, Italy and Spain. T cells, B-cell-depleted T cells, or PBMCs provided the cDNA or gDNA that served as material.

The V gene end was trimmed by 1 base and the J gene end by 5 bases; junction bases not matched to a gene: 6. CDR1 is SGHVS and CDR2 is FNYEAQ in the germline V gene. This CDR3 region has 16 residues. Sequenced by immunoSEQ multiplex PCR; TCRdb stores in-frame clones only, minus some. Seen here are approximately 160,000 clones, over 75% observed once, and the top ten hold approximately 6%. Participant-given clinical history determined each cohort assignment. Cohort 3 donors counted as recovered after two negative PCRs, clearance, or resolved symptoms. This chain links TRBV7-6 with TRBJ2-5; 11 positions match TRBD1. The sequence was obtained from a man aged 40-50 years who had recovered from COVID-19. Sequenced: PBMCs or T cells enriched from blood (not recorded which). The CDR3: CASSLGGTGGDETQYF. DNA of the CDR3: TGTGCCAGCAGCTTAGGGGGGACAGGGGGTGATGAGACCCAGTACTTC.